These 27 T cell receptor beta chains were sequenced from one sample in a study of blood T cell repertoires in COVID-19. Method: immunoSEQ multiplex PCR; TCRdb's copy keeps in-frame clones and lacks some. The top ten hold around 16% of the sample, which has 130,000 or so clones, over 75% seen once. The sequenced material came from peripheral blood. These receptors all come from a man aged 55 to 70 with active or convalescent COVID-19.

The J gene is TRBJ1-5, the V gene TRBV7-2; weak D call: TRBD1 (5 bases). Deletions cut 5 bases from V and 3 bases from J, with 20 bases between. Germline V gene sequence: CDR1 SGHTA, CDR2 FQGNSA. This CDR3 is built from 17 residues. As DNA, the CDR3 is TGTGCCAGCAGCCTTTTCCGTGGGGCCCGCTCCAATCAGCCCCAGCATTTT. Its protein product is CASSLFRGARSNQPQHF. Based on the CDR3 plus reference TRBV7-2 and TRBJ1-5, the full variable domain is GAGVSQSPSNKVTEKGKDVELRCDPISGHTALYWYRQSLGQGLEFLIYFQGNSAPDKSGLPSDRFSAERTGGSVSTLTIQRTQQEDSAVYLCASSLFRGARSNQPQHFGDGTRLSIL.

This clone came up once. The DNA for the CDR3 is TGCGCCAGCAGCCTAGAGCCCGGGACAGCCGCAGGGGAGCAGTTCTTC. It translates to CASSLEPGTAAGEQFF. The chain couples TRBV5-1 to TRBJ2-1; 7 nucleotides align to TRBD1. Losses at the gene ends were 4 bases for V and 10 bases for J; bases not matched to a gene: 17. The CDR3 runs to 16 residues. CDR1 and CDR2 (germline): SGHRS, YFSETQ.

The chain couples TRBV5-1 to TRBJ1-5; D is uncertain. The CDR3 has 13 residues. Trimming cost V 0 bases and J 3 bases, with 4 bases left between them. Germline V gene lookup returns CDR1 SGHRS and CDR2 YFSETQ. The CDR3 DNA sequence: TGCGCCAGCAGCTTGGACATCAATCAGCCCCAGCATTTT. The encoded protein is CASSLDINQPQHF.

CDR3 sequence: CASSQDRVASPLHF. In DNA, the CDR3 is TGTGCCAGCAGCCAGGACAGGGTGGCATCACCCCTCCACTTT. The chain carries TRBV5-5 and TRBJ1-6, with TRBD1 matching over 8 bases. The CDR3 contains 14 residues. Per germline, CDR1 SGHKS and CDR2 YYEKEE (reference sequence). The J segment lost 10 bases and the V segment lost 4 bases, leaving 7 bases of the junction unmatched.

V usage is TRBV11-3 and J usage is TRBJ2-5, with D perhaps TRBD2 (6 bases). V was cut by 5 bases and J by 5 bases, with 12 bases left in between. The CDR3 is 13 amino acids. Looked up from germline, CDR1 is SGHNT and CDR2 is YENEEA. For the CDR3, the DNA is TGTGCCAGCAGCGGCGGGATGGGTGAGACCCAGTACTTC. It is translated as CASSGGMGETQYF. The whole variable domain, remainder taken from reference TRBV11-3 and TRBJ2-5, is EAGVVQSPRYKIIEKKQPVAFWCNPISGHNTLYWYLQNLGQGPELLIRYENEEAVDDSQLPKDRFSAERLKGVDSTLKIQPAELGDSAVYLCASSGGMGETQYFGPGTRLLVL.

This clone was picked up one time. The chain joins TRBV7-2 to TRBJ2-1; 8 bases are a match to TRBD2. CDR3 size: 13 residues. Germline CDR1 and CDR2: SGHTA and FQGNSA. Trimming removed 7 bases from V and 9 bases from J; junction bases left unmatched: 8. CDR3 sequence: CASNLGRAGEQFF. The CDR3 DNA reads as TGTGCCAGCAACCTCGGGAGGGCCGGTGAGCAGTTCTTC.

This chain links TRBV28 with TRBJ1-3; 8 bases fit TRBD1. The V and J ends lost 3 bases and 2 bases, in that order; junction bases with no gene match: 6. This CDR3 is built from 16 residues. Looked up from germline, CDR1 is MDHEN and CDR2 is SYDVKM. The CDR3 DNA reads TGTGCCAGCAGTTTGGGGACAGGAGACACTGGAAACACCATATATTTT. Protein sequence: CASSLGTGDTGNTIYF.

The chain has TRBV6-1 and TRBJ1-6; D is possibly TRBD1 (6 bases). Trimming cost V 2 bases and J 9 bases, with 14 bases left between them. This CDR3 is 15 amino acids long. From germline, CDR1 is MNHNS and CDR2 SASEGT. The CDR3 bases are TGTGCCAGCAGTGAATCGTCGCAGGGGTCTTCACCCCTCCACTTT. It is translated as CASSESSQGSSPLHF.

Only a few counts were recorded for this clone. This sequence joins TRBV18 and TRBJ2-7, with 9 positions matching TRBD1. CDR3 size: 14 residues. Trimming took 5 bases from V and 1 from J; bases not matched to a gene: 3. The germline V gene has CDR1 KGHSH and CDR2 LQKENI. In DNA, the CDR3 is TGTGCCAGCTCAGACGGGACAGGGTCCTACGAGCAGTACTTC. It specifies CASSDGTGSYEQYF.

The DNA of the CDR3 is TGTGCCAGTAGTATAGATCGCGGACAGCCCTTCTACGAGCAGTACTTC. Amino acid sequence: CASSIDRGQPFYEQYF. The V and J genes are TRBV19 and TRBJ2-7; weak D call: TRBD1 (6 bases). In germline, CDR1 is LNHDA, CDR2 SQIVND (reference sequence). The CDR3 runs to 16 residues. Trimming cost V 0 bases and J 3 bases, with 15 bases left between them.

The V call is TRBV7-9, the J call TRBJ2-7; 10 bases align to TRBD2. Germline values: CDR1 SEHNR, CDR2 FQNEAQ (reference sequence). CDR3 length: 16 amino acids. The V gene end was trimmed by 7 bases and the J gene end by 2 bases; junction bases not matched to a gene: 11. CDR3 DNA sequence: TGTGCCAGCACCCACTGGGGGACTAGCGAGCCCTACGAGCAGTACTTC. This translates into CASTHWGTSEPYEQYF.

This clone was observed a single time. This chain's CDR3 is CASSFPGGTQYF. The CDR3 nucleotides are TGTGCCAGCAGCTTCCCAGGTGGGACCCAGTACTTC. The V and J genes are TRBV5-8 and TRBJ2-5; D is undetermined. CDR3 length: 12 residues. Trimming stripped 2 bases from V and 7 bases from J, with 9 bases between. CDR1 and CDR2 (germline): SGHTS, YDEGEE.

This clone appeared once. The rearrangement links TRBV5-5 to TRBJ2-7; 16 bases align to TRBD2. Losses at the gene ends were 4 bases for V and 3 bases for J; bases not matched to a gene: 7. CDR3 length: 17 amino acids. Germline CDR1 and CDR2: SGHKS and YYEKEE (reference sequence). CDR3 in amino acids: CASSGGTSGRALYEQYF. The CDR3 DNA follows: TGTGCCAGCAGCGGCGGGACTAGCGGGAGGGCCCTCTACGAGCAGTACTTC.

This sequence joins TRBV3-1 (or the pseudogene TRBV3-2) and TRBJ2-3; TRBD2 matches 11 bases. The germline CDR1 and CDR2 sequences are LGHDT and YNNKEL (reference sequence). J gave up 2 bases and V 3 bases, and 4 bases lay outside the gene matches. The CDR3 is made up of 16 amino acids. The CDR3 nucleotides are TGTGCCAGCAGCCACTGGACTAGCGGGTACACAGATACGCAGTATTTT. It specifies CASSHWTSGYTDTQYF.

The chain links TRBV4-2 to TRBJ1-5; 7 nucleotides agree with TRBD1. CDR3 length: 15 amino acids. Trimming cost V 2 bases and J 5 bases; bases outside gene matches: 6. Germline V gives CDR1 LGHNA, CDR2 YNFKEQ. In DNA form, the CDR3 reads TGTGCCAGCAGCCAACGTCAGGGGGATGATCAGCCCCAGCATTTT. This sequence encodes CASSQRQGDDQPQHF.

The genes are TRBV19 and TRBJ2-7, with 7 positions matching TRBD2. The CDR3 loop spans 12 amino acids. Trimming removed 9 bases from V and 1 base from J; junction bases left unmatched: 3. CDR1 and CDR2 (germline): LNHDA, SQIVND (reference sequence). The CDR3 is CASAGESYEQYF. CDR3 bases: TGTGCCAGCGCGGGGGAGTCCTACGAGCAGTACTTC.

The rearrangement joins TRBV19 to TRBJ1-3, with 7 bases that match TRBD1. V trimming: 5 bases; J trimming: 0 bases; junction bases outside the gene matches: 4. The CDR3 consists of 15 residues. The germline CDR1 and CDR2 sequences are LNHDA and SQIVND (reference sequence). This chain's CDR3 is CASSRDSFSGNTIYF. For the CDR3, the DNA is TGTGCCAGTAGTCGGGACAGCTTCTCTGGAAACACCATATATTTT.

The chain carries TRBV10-3 and TRBJ2-5, with 7 bases that match TRBD1. The CDR3 is 15 amino acids. Unmatched junction bases numbered 5, after V lost 3 bases and J lost 1 base. Germline V gene data show CDR1 as ENHRY and CDR2 as SYGVKD. In DNA form, the CDR3 reads TGTGCCATCAGTGACCCAGACAGGGCCCAAGAGACCCAGTACTTC. Translated: CAISDPDRAQETQYF.

V and J are TRBV5-1 and TRBJ2-7; 10 nucleotides match TRBD2. Trimming took 5 bases from V and 0 from J; bases not matched to a gene: 17. The length of the CDR3 is 19 residues. Germline CDR1 SGHRS, CDR2 YFSETQ. CDR3 sequence reads: CASSLLRSGRDQSSYEQYF. CDR3 sequence (DNA): TGCGCCAGCAGTTTATTGAGGAGCGGGAGGGACCAAAGCTCCTACGAGCAGTACTTC.

The chain employs TRBV24-1 and TRBJ2-7, with TRBD1 identical over 8 bases. The CDR3 contains 12 residues. Per the germline V gene, CDR1 is KGHDR and CDR2 is SFDVKD. Germline trimming cut 5 bases from V and 9 bases from J; bases unmatched to any gene: 5. The chain's CDR3 is CATSGGQGAQYF. For the CDR3, the DNA is TGTGCCACCAGTGGCGGCCAGGGGGCGCAGTACTTC.

The chain couples TRBV10-3 to TRBJ2-5; D gene unclear. This CDR3 is built from 13 residues. Looked up from germline, CDR1 is ENHRY and CDR2 is SYGVKD. Trimming removed 3 bases at V and 6 bases at J, with 11 bases between. CDR3 nucleotide sequence: TGTGCCATCAGTGATCGGCCGCGGCAGACCCAGTACTTC. Translating gives CAISDRPRQTQYF.

The chain carries TRBV6-5 and TRBJ1-3, with a possible D match to TRBD1 (5 bases). Trimming cost V 2 bases and J 4 bases, with 12 bases left between them. CDR3 length: 15 residues. Germline CDR1 reads MNHEY; CDR2 reads SVGAGI. As DNA, the CDR3 is TGTGCCAGCAGTTACCGTGGGGCCGCGGGAAACACCATATATTTT. It codes for CASSYRGAAGNTIYF.

This chain joins TRBV7-9 and TRBJ1-6, with 9 bases identical to TRBD1. J lost 2 bases, V lost 5 bases, and 7 bases had no gene match. Germline-derived CDR1 and CDR2 are SEHNR and FQNEAQ (reference sequence). The CDR3 extends over 17 amino acids. The CDR3 nucleotides read TGTGCCAGCAGCCACCCGGACAGGGGTCCCTATAATTCACCCCTCCACTTT. Its translation: CASSHPDRGPYNSPLHF.

The genes are TRBV28 and TRBJ2-1; 14 positions agree with TRBD2. After removal of 6 bases from V and 15 bases from J, the junction contained 10 bases not matched to a gene. Germline CDR1 and CDR2: MDHEN and SYDVKM. This CDR3 region has 14 residues. CDR3 protein: CASRIPGLAGESFF. The CDR3 DNA is TGTGCCAGCAGAATACCGGGACTAGCGGGAGAATCGTTCTTC.

The rearrangement uses TRBV7-3 and TRBJ2-7; 11 bases are shared with TRBD2. With V trimmed by 5 bases and J by 6 bases, 3 bases remained unmatched. Germline loops: CDR1 SGHTA, CDR2 FQGTGA. This CDR3 has 13 amino acids. CDR3 in amino acids: CASSLSGRGEQYF. The CDR3 DNA is TGTGCCAGCAGCCTTAGCGGGAGGGGCGAGCAGTACTTC.

This clone was recorded only once. The chain recombines TRBV9 with TRBJ2-7; 12 positions agree with TRBD1. Germline V gene sequence: CDR1 SGDLS, CDR2 YYNGEE. V shed 4 bases and J 2 bases; nucleotides not matched to a gene: 4. This CDR3 comprises 15 residues. In DNA form, the CDR3 reads TGTGCCAGCAGCCCGGGACAGGGGGCTACCTACGAGCAGTACTTC. It specifies CASSPGQGATYEQYF.

A single count supports this clone. This chain connects TRBV6-4 to TRBJ2-7; 11 bases map to TRBD2. The germline V gene encodes CDR1 MRHNA and CDR2 SNTAGT. V was pared by 10 bases and J by 5 bases, with 10 bases of the junction left unmatched. The CDR3 consists of 14 residues. The CDR3 DNA reads as TGTGCCATAACTGGGACTAGCGGAGGCAACGAGCAGTACTTC. Its protein is CAITGTSGGNEQYF.